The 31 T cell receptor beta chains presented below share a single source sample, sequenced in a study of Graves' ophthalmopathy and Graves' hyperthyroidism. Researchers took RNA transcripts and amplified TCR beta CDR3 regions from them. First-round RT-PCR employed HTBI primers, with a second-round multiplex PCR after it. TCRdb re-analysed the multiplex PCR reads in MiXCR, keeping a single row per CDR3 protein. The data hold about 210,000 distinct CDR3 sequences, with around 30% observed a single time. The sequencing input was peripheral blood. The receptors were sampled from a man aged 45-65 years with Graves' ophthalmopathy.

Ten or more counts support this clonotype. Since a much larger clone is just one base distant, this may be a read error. In DNA form, the CDR3 reads TGCAGTGCTAGAGGGGGGACAGGGAACACTGAAGCTTTCTTT. Encoded protein: CSARGGTGNTEAFF. The chain uses TRBV20-1 and TRBJ1-1; 8 nucleotides agree with TRBD1. Germline CDR1 is DFQATT and CDR2 is SNEGSKA (reference sequence). Trimming at V came to 1 base and at J to 1 base, leaving 2 bases not matched to a gene. This CDR3 contains 14 residues.

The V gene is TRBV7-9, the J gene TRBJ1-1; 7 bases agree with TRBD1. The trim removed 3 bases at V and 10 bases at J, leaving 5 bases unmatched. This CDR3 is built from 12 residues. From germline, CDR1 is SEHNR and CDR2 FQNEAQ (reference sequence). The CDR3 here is CASSFDRAPAFF. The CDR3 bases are TGTGCCAGCAGCTTCGACAGGGCCCCAGCTTTCTTT.

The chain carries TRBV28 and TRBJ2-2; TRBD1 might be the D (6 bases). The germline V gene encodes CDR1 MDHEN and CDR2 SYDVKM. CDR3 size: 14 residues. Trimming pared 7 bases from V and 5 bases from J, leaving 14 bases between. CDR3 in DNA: TGTGCCAGCAAGGGGACACCGAGGACCGGGGAGCTGTTTTTT. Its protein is CASKGTPRTGELFF.

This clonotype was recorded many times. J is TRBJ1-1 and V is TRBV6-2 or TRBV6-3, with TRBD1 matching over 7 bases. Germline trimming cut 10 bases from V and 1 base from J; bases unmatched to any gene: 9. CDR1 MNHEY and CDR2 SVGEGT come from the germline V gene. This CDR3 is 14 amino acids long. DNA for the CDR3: TGTGCCATTCGCCCGGGACAGTGGAACACTGAAGCTTTCTTT. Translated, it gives CAIRPGQWNTEAFF.

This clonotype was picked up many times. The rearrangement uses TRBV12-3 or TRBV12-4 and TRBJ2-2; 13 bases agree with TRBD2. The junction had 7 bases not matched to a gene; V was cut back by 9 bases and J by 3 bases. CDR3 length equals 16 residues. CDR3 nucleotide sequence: TGTGCCAGTCAGACTAGCGGGAGGCCTGACACCGGGGAGCTGTTTTTT. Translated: CASQTSGRPDTGELFF.

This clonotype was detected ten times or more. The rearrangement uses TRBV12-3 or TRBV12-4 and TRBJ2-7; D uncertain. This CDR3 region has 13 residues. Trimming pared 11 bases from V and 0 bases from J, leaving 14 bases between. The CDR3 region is CAGFLVHSYEQYF. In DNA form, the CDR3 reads TGTGCCGGCTTTCTGGTGCACTCCTACGAGCAGTACTTC.

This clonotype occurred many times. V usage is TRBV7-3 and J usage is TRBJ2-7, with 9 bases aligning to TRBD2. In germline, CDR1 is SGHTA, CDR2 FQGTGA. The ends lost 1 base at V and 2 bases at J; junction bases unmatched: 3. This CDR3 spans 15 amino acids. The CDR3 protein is CASSLSGGRAYEQYF. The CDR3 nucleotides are TGTGCCAGCAGCTTAAGTGGCGGGAGGGCCTACGAGCAGTACTTC.

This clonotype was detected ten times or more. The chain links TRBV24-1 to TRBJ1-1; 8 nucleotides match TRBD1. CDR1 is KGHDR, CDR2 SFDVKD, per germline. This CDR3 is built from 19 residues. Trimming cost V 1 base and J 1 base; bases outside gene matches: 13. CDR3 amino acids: CATSDFSLAGGAQNTEAFF. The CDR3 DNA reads TGTGCCACCAGTGATTTCAGTCTGGCAGGGGGCGCCCAGAACACTGAAGCTTTCTTT.

This chain's CDR3 is CASSDRGGNYGYTF. CDR3 bases: TGTGCCAGCAGCGACAGGGGCGGCAACTATGGCTACACCTTC. This chain uses TRBV6-1 with TRBJ1-2, with 8 bases lining up with TRBD1. The V gene's germline CDR1 is MNHNS and CDR2 SASEGT. Trimming cost V 6 bases and J 2 bases; bases outside gene matches: 5. The CDR3 loop spans 14 amino acids.

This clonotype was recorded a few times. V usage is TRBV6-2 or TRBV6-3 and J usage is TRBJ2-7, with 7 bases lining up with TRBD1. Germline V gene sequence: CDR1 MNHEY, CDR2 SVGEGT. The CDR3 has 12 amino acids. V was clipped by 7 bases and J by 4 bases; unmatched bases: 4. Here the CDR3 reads CASTTRGYEQYF. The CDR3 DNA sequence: TGTGCCAGCACAACCAGGGGGTACGAGCAGTACTTC.

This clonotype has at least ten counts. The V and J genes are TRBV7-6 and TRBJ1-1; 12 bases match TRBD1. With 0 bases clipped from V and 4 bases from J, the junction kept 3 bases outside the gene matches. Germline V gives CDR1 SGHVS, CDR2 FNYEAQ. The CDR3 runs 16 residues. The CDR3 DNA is TGTGCCAGCAGCTTAGCAGGGACAGGGGGCTTCACTGAAGCTTTCTTT. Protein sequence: CASSLAGTGGFTEAFF.

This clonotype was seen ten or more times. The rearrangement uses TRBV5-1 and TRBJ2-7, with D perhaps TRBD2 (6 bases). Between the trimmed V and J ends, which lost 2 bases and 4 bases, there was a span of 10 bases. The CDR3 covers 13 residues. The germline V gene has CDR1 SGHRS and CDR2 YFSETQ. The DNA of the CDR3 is TGCGCCAGCAGCTTCGGGGAGGTTTACGAGCAGTACTTC. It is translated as CASSFGEVYEQYF. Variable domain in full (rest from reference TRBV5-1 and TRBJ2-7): KAGVTQTPRYLIKTRGQQVTLSCSPISGHRSVSWYQQTPGQGLQFLFEYFSETQRNKGNFPGRFSGRQFSNSRSEMNVSTLELGDSALYLCASSFGEVYEQYFGPGTRLTVT.

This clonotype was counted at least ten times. The chain's CDR3 is CASSEADTNYEQYF. The CDR3 coding sequence is TGTGCCAGCAGTGAAGCGGACACCAACTACGAGCAGTACTTC. The chain joins TRBV2 to TRBJ2-7; weak D call: TRBD1 (5 bases). Germline V gene lookup returns CDR1 SNHLY and CDR2 FYNNEI. The V end lost 0 bases, the J end lost 3 bases, and 9 bases lay between the germline ends. The CDR3 is 14 amino acids. The entire variable domain, with the rest obtained from reference TRBV2 and TRBJ2-7, is as follows: EPEVTQTPSHQVTQMGQEVILRCVPISNHLYFYWYRQILGQKVEFLVSFYNNEISEKSEIFDDQFSVERPDGSNFTLKIRSTKLEDSAMYFCASSEADTNYEQYFGPGTRLTVT.

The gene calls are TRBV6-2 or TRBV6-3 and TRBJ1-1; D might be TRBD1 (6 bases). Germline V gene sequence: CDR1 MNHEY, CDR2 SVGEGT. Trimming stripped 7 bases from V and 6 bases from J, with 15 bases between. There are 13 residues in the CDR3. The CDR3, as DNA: TGTGCCAGCATTCGGACGGGGGGCGCTGAAGCTTTCTTT. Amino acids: CASIRTGGAEAFF.

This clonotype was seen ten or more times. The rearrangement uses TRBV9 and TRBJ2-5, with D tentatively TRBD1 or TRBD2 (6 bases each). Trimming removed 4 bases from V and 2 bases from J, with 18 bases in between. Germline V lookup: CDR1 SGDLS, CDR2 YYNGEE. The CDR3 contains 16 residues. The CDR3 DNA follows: TGTGCCAGCAGCCCTTGGCCGGGGGACACACAAGAGACCCAGTACTTC. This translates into CASSPWPGDTQETQYF.

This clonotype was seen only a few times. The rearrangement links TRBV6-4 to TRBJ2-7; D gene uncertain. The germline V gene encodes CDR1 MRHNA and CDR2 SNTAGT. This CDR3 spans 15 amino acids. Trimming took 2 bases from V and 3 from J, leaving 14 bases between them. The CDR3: CASSDPARAYYEQYF. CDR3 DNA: TGTGCCAGCAGTGACCCGGCAAGGGCATACTACGAGCAGTACTTC.

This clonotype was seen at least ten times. The CDR3 is CASHSEGLLIETQYF. The CDR3 bases are TGTGCCAGCCACAGTGAGGGCCTTTTGATAGAGACCCAGTACTTC. The chain uses TRBV6-4 and TRBJ2-5; weak D call: TRBD2 (5 bases). V was cut by 8 bases and J by 4 bases, with 20 bases left in between. The CDR3 consists of 15 residues. Germline V gene sequence: CDR1 MRHNA, CDR2 SNTAGT.

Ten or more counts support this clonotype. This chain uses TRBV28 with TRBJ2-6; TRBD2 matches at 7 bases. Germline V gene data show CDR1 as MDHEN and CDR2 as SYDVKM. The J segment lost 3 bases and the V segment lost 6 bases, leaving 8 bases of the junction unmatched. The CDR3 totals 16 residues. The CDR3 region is CASRSGGRSGANVLTF. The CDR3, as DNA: TGTGCCAGCAGAAGCGGCGGGAGAAGTGGGGCCAACGTCCTGACTTTC.

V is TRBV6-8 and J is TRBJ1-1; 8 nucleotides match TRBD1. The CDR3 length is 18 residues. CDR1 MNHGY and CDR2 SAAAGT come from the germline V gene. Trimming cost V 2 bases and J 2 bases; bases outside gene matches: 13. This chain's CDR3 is CASSYKTGAATPNTEAFF. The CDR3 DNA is TGTGCCAGCAGTTACAAGACAGGGGCCGCGACTCCCAACACTGAAGCTTTCTTT.

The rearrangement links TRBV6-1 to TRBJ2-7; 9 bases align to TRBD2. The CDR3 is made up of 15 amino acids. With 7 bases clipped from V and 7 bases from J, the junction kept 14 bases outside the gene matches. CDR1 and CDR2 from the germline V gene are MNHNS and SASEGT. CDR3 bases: TGTGCCAGCACACGACGTAGCGGGAGCGGGATTGAGCAGTACTTC. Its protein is CASTRRSGSGIEQYF.

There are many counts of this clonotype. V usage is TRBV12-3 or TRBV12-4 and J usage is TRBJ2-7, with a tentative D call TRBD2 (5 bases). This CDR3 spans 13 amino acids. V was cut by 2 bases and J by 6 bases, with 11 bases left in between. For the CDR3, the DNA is TGTGCCAGCAGTTTAAGGCTAGCCGGCGAGCAGTACTTC. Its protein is CASSLRLAGEQYF.

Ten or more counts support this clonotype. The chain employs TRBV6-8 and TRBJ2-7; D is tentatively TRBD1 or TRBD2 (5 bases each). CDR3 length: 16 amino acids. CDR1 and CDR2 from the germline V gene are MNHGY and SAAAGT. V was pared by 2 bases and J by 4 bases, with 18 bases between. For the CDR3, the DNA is TGTGCCAGCAGTTACAACAGGTCACCGGGGAAGTACGAGCAGTACTTC. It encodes CASSYNRSPGKYEQYF.

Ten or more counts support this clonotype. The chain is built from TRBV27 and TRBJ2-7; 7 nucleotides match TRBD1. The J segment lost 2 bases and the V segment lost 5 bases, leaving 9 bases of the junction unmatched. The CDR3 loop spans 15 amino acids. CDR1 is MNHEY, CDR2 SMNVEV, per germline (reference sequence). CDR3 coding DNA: TGTGCCAGCAGTCTCCCTGGGACAGATCCCTACGAGCAGTACTTC. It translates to CASSLPGTDPYEQYF.

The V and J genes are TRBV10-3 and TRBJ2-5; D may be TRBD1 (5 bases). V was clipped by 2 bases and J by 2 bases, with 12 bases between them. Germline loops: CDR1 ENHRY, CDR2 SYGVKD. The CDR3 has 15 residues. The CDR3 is CAISEIGQGQETQYF. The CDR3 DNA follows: TGTGCCATCAGTGAGATCGGTCAGGGACAAGAGACCCAGTACTTC.

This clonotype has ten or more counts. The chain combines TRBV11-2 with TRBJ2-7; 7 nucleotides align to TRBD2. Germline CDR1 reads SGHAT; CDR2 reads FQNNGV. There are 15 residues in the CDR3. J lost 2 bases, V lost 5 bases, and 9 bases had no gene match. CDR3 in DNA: TGTGCCAGCAGCCCCCCGACTAGCAAGGCCTACGAGCAGTACTTC. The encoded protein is CASSPPTSKAYEQYF.

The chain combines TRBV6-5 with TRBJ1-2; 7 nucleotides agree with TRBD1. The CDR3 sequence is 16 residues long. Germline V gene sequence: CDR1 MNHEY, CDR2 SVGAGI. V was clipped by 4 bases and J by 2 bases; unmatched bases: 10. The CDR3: CASSWDPGQPNYGYTF. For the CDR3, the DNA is TGTGCCAGCAGTTGGGATCCGGGACAGCCAAACTATGGCTACACCTTC.

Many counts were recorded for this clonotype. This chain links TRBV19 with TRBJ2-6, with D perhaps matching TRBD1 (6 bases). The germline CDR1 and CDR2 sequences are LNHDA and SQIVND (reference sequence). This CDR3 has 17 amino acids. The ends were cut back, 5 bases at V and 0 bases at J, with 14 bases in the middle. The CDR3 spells CASSGSTGLSGANVLTF. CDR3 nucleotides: TGTGCCAGTAGTGGCTCGACAGGCCTCTCTGGGGCCAACGTCCTGACTTTC.

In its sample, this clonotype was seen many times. The CDR3 coding sequence is TGTGCCAGCAGAGGAGACAGTGAAGCTTTCTTT. Protein: CASRGDSEAFF. The chain has TRBV28 and TRBJ1-1, with a weak D call TRBD1 (5 bases). The V gene's germline CDR1 is MDHEN and CDR2 SYDVKM. Trimming shortened V by 6 bases and J by 7 bases, and 9 bases separated the two germline ends. There are 11 residues in the CDR3. The full variable domain, its missing parts supplied by reference TRBV28 and TRBJ1-1, is DVKVTQSSRYLVKRTGEKVFLECVQDMDHENMFWYRQDPGLGLRLIYFSYDVKMKEKGDIPEGYSVSREKKERFSLILESASTNQTSMYLCASRGDSEAFFGQGTRLTVV.

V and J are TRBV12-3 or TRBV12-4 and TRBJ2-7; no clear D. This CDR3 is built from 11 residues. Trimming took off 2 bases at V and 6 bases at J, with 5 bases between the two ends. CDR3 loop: CASSLLAEQYF. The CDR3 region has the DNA TGTGCCAGCAGTTTACTGGCCGAGCAGTACTTC.

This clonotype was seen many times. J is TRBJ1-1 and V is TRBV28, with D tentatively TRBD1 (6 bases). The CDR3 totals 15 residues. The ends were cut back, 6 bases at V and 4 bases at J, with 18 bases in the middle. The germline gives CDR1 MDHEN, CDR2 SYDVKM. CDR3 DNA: TGTGCCAGCAGGACCGGGACAACCGGTGGCACTGAAGCTTTCTTT. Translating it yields CASRTGTTGGTEAFF.

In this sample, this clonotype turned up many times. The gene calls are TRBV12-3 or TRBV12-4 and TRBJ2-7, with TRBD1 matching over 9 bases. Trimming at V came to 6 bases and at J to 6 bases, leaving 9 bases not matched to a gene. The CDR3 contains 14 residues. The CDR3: CASSRSGQGSEQYF. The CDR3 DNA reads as TGTGCCAGCAGCCGCTCGGGACAGGGAAGCGAGCAGTACTTC.